The 32 T cell receptor beta chains below come from one sample, sequenced in a study of T cell responses to AZD1222 COVID-19 vaccine. Using immunoSEQ multiplex PCR, the repertoire was profiled, and TCRdb retains in-frame clones only, with some absent. This table holds about 160,000 clones, roughly 93% found once. The source material was peripheral blood, sampled on day 0 of AZD1222 vaccination. The receptors derive from an adult in good health.

V is TRBV7-9 and J is TRBJ1-1; D possibly corresponds to TRBD1 (5 bases). Germline CDR1 reads SEHNR; CDR2 reads FQNEAQ (reference sequence). The CDR3 length is 13 residues. Trimming left V 11 bases short and J 1 base short, with 14 bases between. CDR3 loop: CAGARQTNTEAFF. CDR3 in DNA: TGTGCCGGGGCCCGGCAGACGAACACTGAAGCTTTCTTT.

A single count supports this clone. The V and J genes are TRBV11-2 and TRBJ1-1, with D possibly being TRBD1 (6 bases). The CDR3 extends over 13 amino acids. Germline V CDR1 and CDR2: SGHAT, FQNNGV. V was shortened by 5 bases and J by 4 bases, with 11 bases between the two germline ends. The CDR3 here is CASSTDRSTEAFF. CDR3 sequence (DNA): TGTGCCAGCAGCACCGACAGGAGCACTGAAGCTTTCTTT.

CDR3 DNA sequence: TGTGCCAGCAGCTCAGCCGGGATCTACGAGCAGTACTTC. This gives the protein CASSSAGIYEQYF. V usage is TRBV5-6 and J usage is TRBJ2-7; possibly TRBD2 for D (5 bases). The CDR3 contains 13 residues. Germline V gene lookup returns CDR1 SGHDT and CDR2 YYEEEE. Trimming removed 3 bases from V and 3 bases from J, with 10 bases in between.

V and J are TRBV6-5 and TRBJ1-2, with 10 bases matching TRBD1. V gave up 6 bases and J gave up 7 bases; unmatched junction bases: 2. Looked up from germline, CDR1 is MNHEY and CDR2 is SVGAGI. The CDR3 contains 12 residues. The CDR3 DNA sequence: TGTGCCAGCAGGAGACAGGGGGCTGGCTACACCTTC. This codes for CASRRQGAGYTF.

The V and J genes are TRBV18 and TRBJ2-5; 13 nucleotides match TRBD2. After removal of 0 bases from V and 2 bases from J, the junction contained 0 bases not matched to a gene. There are 16 residues in the CDR3. CDR1 KGHSH and CDR2 LQKENI come from the germline V gene. In nucleotides, the CDR3 is TGTGCCAGCTCACCACCGGGACTAGCGGGGCAAGAGACCCAGTACTTC. Translating gives CASSPPGLAGQETQYF.

The CDR3 DNA follows: TGTGCCAGCAATGTCGGGACAGGGGGCTTTTATGGCTACACCTTC. It encodes CASNVGTGGFYGYTF. V is TRBV2 and J is TRBJ1-2; TRBD1 aligns across 12 bases. CDR1 is SNHLY and CDR2 is FYNNEI in the germline V gene. CDR3 length equals 15 residues. V lost 7 bases and J lost 5; bases outside the gene matches: 8.

V gene TRBV7-2 combines with J gene TRBJ1-1; D ambiguous. This CDR3 contains 13 residues. The germline gives CDR1 SGHTA, CDR2 FQGNSA. The V gene lost 4 bases and the J gene lost 3 bases, with 9 bases spanning the gap. In DNA, the CDR3 is TGTGCCAGCAGCTACCGCGTTTACACTGAAGCTTTCTTT. This sequence encodes CASSYRVYTEAFF.

The chain combines TRBV28 with TRBJ2-7; the D gene is possibly TRBD2 (5 bases). Trimming removed 6 bases from V and 5 bases from J, with 11 bases in between. The length of the CDR3 is 12 residues. Germline V gene lookup returns CDR1 MDHEN and CDR2 SYDVKM. Here the CDR3 reads CASSSWRDEQYF. DNA of the CDR3: TGTGCCAGCAGCTCCTGGCGGGACGAGCAGTACTTC.

This chain joins TRBV30 and TRBJ1-1, with D possibly matching TRBD1 (5 bases). The germline V gene has CDR1 GTSNPN and CDR2 SVGIG (reference sequence). This CDR3 is built from 15 residues. Trimming shortened V by 6 bases and J by 0 bases, and 17 bases separated the two germline ends. CDR3 DNA sequence: TGTGCCTGTAGCCAGGGAATCGACTTGAACACTGAAGCTTTCTTT. Its protein product is CACSQGIDLNTEAFF. Variable domain in full (rest from reference TRBV30 and TRBJ1-1): SQTIHQWPATLVQPVGSPLSLECTVEGTSNPNLYWYRQAAGRGLQLLFYSVGIGQISSEVPQNLSASRPQDRQFILSSKKLLLSDSGFYLCACSQGIDLNTEAFFGQGTRLTVV.

J is TRBJ1-5 and V is TRBV6-5; 8 nucleotides line up with TRBD1. Germline V CDR1 and CDR2: MNHEY, SVGAGI. V lost 2 bases and J lost 7; bases outside the gene matches: 7. This CDR3 contains 15 residues. The CDR3 loop reads CASSYRHRGGQPQHF. The CDR3 DNA follows: TGTGCCAGCAGTTACCGTCACAGGGGGGGACAGCCCCAGCATTTT.

J is TRBJ2-3 and V is TRBV6-5, with TRBD2 matching 8 bases. CDR1 and CDR2 from the germline V gene are MNHEY and SVGAGI. This CDR3 is built from 15 residues. V shed 7 bases and J 0 bases; nucleotides not matched to a gene: 6. CDR3 amino acids: CASIRRGGSTDTQYF. CDR3 nucleotide sequence: TGTGCCAGCATACGGCGCGGGGGGAGCACAGATACGCAGTATTTT.

The gene calls are TRBV12-3 or TRBV12-4 and TRBJ2-3; D is undetermined. The CDR3 is 12 residues long. The V and J ends lost 6 bases and 4 bases respectively, with 8 bases between them. As DNA, the CDR3 is TGTGCCAGCAGGCTTATGGCAGATACGCAGTATTTT. Amino acid sequence: CASRLMADTQYF.

This sequence joins TRBV6-5 and TRBJ1-5, with D unclear. The CDR3 contains 13 residues. Trimming stripped 5 bases from V and 5 bases from J, with 10 bases between. CDR1 MNHEY and CDR2 SVGAGI come from the germline V gene. The CDR3, as DNA: TGTGCCAGCAGTACACCGGAAGATCAGCCCCAGCATTTT. It translates to CASSTPEDQPQHF.

This chain uses TRBV6-5 with TRBJ2-7; TRBD2 might be the D (5 bases). This CDR3 is built from 14 residues. The germline gives CDR1 MNHEY, CDR2 SVGAGI. V was clipped by 7 bases and J by 1 base, with 14 bases between them. The CDR3, as DNA: TGTGCCAGCAAAACCATCGGGGAATCCTACGAGCAGTACTTC. It specifies CASKTIGESYEQYF.

The chain is built from TRBV3-1 (or the pseudogene TRBV3-2) and TRBJ1-3; D remains unclear. Trimming shortened V by 0 bases and J by 4 bases, and 7 bases separated the two germline ends. The CDR3 covers 14 residues. CDR1 and CDR2 (germline): LGHDT, YNNKEL (reference sequence). CDR3 nucleotide sequence: TGTGCCAGCAGCCAAGAGGGGTTCGGAAACACCATATATTTT. Its protein product is CASSQEGFGNTIYF.

V and J are TRBV30 and TRBJ2-6, with 11 bases fitting TRBD1. CDR1 is GTSNPN, CDR2 SVGIG, per germline (reference sequence). This CDR3 is built from 20 residues. Germline trimming cut 0 bases from V and 0 bases from J; bases unmatched to any gene: 10. CDR3 in amino acids: CAWSVRTGGASVSGANVLTF. The CDR3 DNA reads TGTGCCTGGAGTGTCAGGACAGGGGGCGCGTCTGTCTCTGGGGCCAACGTCCTGACTTTC. Drawing the rest from reference TRBV30 and TRBJ2-6, the complete variable domain is SQTIHQWPATLVQPVGSPLSLECTVEGTSNPNLYWYRQAAGRGLQLLFYSVGIGQISSEVPQNLSASRPQDRQFILSSKKLLLSDSGFYLCAWSVRTGGASVSGANVLTFGAGSRLTVL.

The chain recombines TRBV2 with TRBJ2-7; D unresolved. Per the germline V gene, CDR1 is SNHLY and CDR2 is FYNNEI. Trimming pared 7 bases from V and 2 bases from J, leaving 6 bases between. The CDR3 length is 11 residues. CDR3 region: CASTGAYEQYF. Written as DNA, the CDR3 is TGTGCCAGCACAGGAGCCTACGAGCAGTACTTC.

The chain employs TRBV6-1 and TRBJ1-6; 8 bases are a match to TRBD1. The CDR3 loop spans 15 amino acids. J gave up 7 bases and V 0 bases, and 2 bases lay outside the gene matches. The germline V gene encodes CDR1 MNHNS and CDR2 SASEGT. This CDR3 reads CASSEAAGGNSPLHF. The CDR3 bases are TGTGCCAGCAGTGAAGCGGCAGGGGGCAATTCACCCCTCCACTTT.

The chain uses TRBV20-1 and TRBJ1-5; a possible D gene is TRBD1 (5 bases). The CDR3 consists of 13 residues. The V end lost 3 bases, the J end lost 4 bases, and 10 bases lay between the germline ends. Looked up from germline, CDR1 is DFQATT and CDR2 is SNEGSKA (reference sequence). The CDR3 coding sequence is TGCAGTGCTAGTTCGAAGGGGAATCAGCCCCAGCATTTT. This encodes CSASSKGNQPQHF.

The V gene is TRBV4-2, the J gene TRBJ1-4; no firm D call. The CDR3 runs to 14 residues. V was pared by 0 bases and J by 6 bases, with 8 bases between. CDR1 LGHNA and CDR2 YNFKEQ come from the germline V gene. The CDR3 region has the DNA TGTGCCAGCAGCCAAGAAGGAGTTGATGAAAAACTGTTTTTT. It encodes CASSQEGVDEKLFF.

In nucleotides, the CDR3 is TGCAGTGCTATCTGGGGCTATGGCTACACCTTC. This sequence encodes CSAIWGYGYTF. This chain uses TRBV20-1 with TRBJ1-2, with no clear D. The CDR3 runs 11 residues. Trimming left V 4 bases short and J 4 bases short, with 7 bases between. From germline, CDR1 is DFQATT and CDR2 SNEGSKA (reference sequence).

The genes are TRBV19 and TRBJ1-1, with a tentative D call TRBD1 (6 bases). The CDR3 consists of 12 residues. V was cut by 10 bases and J by 5 bases, with 14 bases left in between. CDR1 and CDR2 from the germline V gene are LNHDA and SQIVND (reference sequence). This chain's CDR3 is CATGGGRTEAFF. The CDR3 DNA follows: TGTGCCACTGGGGGGGGCCGGACTGAAGCTTTCTTT.

The chain uses TRBV20-1 and TRBJ2-3; 7 nucleotides match TRBD1. This CDR3 contains 15 residues. Germline CDR1 reads DFQATT; CDR2 reads SNEGSKA (reference sequence). J lost 4 bases, V lost 3 bases, and 10 bases had no gene match. CDR3 in amino acids: CSASKGGVWADTQYF. DNA for the CDR3: TGCAGTGCTAGTAAAGGGGGCGTCTGGGCAGATACGCAGTATTTT.

The V gene is TRBV7-2, the J gene TRBJ2-1, with TRBD2 matching over 7 bases. The CDR3 is made up of 15 amino acids. CDR1 is SGHTA, CDR2 FQGNSA, per germline. With 2 bases clipped from V and 1 base from J, the junction kept 2 bases outside the gene matches. CDR3 sequence: CASSLPGRSYNEQFF. The CDR3 nucleotides read TGTGCCAGCAGCTTACCCGGGAGGTCCTACAATGAGCAGTTCTTC.

The chain combines TRBV6-5 with TRBJ2-3; TRBD1 might be the D (6 bases). V lost 0 bases and J 5 bases, leaving 9 bases between the germline ends. This CDR3 has 14 amino acids. Germline CDR1 MNHEY, CDR2 SVGAGI. The chain's CDR3 is CASSYSRGIDTQYF. DNA of the CDR3: TGTGCCAGCAGTTACTCTAGGGGGATAGATACGCAGTATTTT.

V and J are TRBV5-4 and TRBJ1-2, with D tentatively TRBD1 (6 bases). Trimming took off 0 bases at V and 14 bases at J, with 14 bases between the two ends. CDR3 length: 12 amino acids. Germline CDR1 and CDR2: SGHNT and YYREEE (reference sequence). The CDR3 loop reads CASSLEGGPRTF. The CDR3 DNA reads TGTGCCAGCAGCTTGGAGGGGGGGCCAAGGACCTTC.

V gene TRBV15 combines with J gene TRBJ1-3; D not certain. This CDR3 is 17 amino acids long. From germline, CDR1 is LNHNV and CDR2 YYDKDF (reference sequence). The V end was cut by 1 base, the J end by 0 bases, with 13 bases between. CDR3 region: CATSRAMGSSSGNTIYF. The CDR3 DNA follows: TGTGCCACCAGCAGAGCCATGGGGTCGAGCTCTGGAAACACCATATATTTT.

This clone appeared a single time. The chain links TRBV27 to TRBJ2-5, with D possibly matching TRBD2 (7 bases). Between the trimmed V and J ends, which lost 5 bases and 5 bases, there was a span of 18 bases. The CDR3 covers 15 residues. The germline CDR1 and CDR2 sequences are MNHEY and SMNVEV (reference sequence). The CDR3 is CASSIWGGAEETQYF. CDR3 bases: TGTGCCAGCAGTATTTGGGGGGGGGCGGAGGAGACCCAGTACTTC.

In this sample, this clone turned up once. This sequence joins TRBV6-5 and TRBJ1-1; no clear D. Trimming pared 0 bases from V and 3 bases from J, leaving 14 bases between. The CDR3 runs to 16 residues. From germline, CDR1 is MNHEY and CDR2 SVGAGI. The CDR3 DNA reads TGTGCCAGCAGTTACTCAGGGATTGTATTGGACACTGAAGCTTTCTTT. This sequence encodes CASSYSGIVLDTEAFF.

The chain recombines TRBV11-3 with TRBJ2-5; D may be TRBD1 or TRBD2 (5 bases each). V dropped 5 bases and J dropped 4 bases, with 14 bases sitting between them. In germline, CDR1 is SGHNT, CDR2 YENEEA. The length of the CDR3 is 14 residues. The CDR3 loop reads CASSPGSGGETQYF. The DNA for the CDR3 is TGTGCCAGCAGCCCAGGCTCTGGGGGAGAGACCCAGTACTTC.

The chain has TRBV29-1 and TRBJ1-5; a weak D match, TRBD1 (5 bases). Germline lookup yields CDR1 SQVTM and CDR2 ANQGSEA. The ends were cut back, 4 bases at V and 3 bases at J, with 13 bases in the middle. CDR3 length equals 14 residues. CDR3 loop: CSVAAQGSNQPQHF. CDR3 sequence (DNA): TGCAGCGTTGCGGCTCAGGGTTCCAATCAGCCCCAGCATTTT.

The CDR3 nucleotides read TGCGCCAGCAGCCAAGACGAGGGGGGGAAAGAGACCCAGTACTTC. Protein product: CASSQDEGGKETQYF. The V call is TRBV4-3, the J call TRBJ2-5; weak D call: TRBD2 (7 bases). Per germline, CDR1 LGHNA and CDR2 YSLEER. The V gene lost 0 bases and the J gene lost 3 bases, with 11 bases spanning the gap. The CDR3 runs 15 residues.